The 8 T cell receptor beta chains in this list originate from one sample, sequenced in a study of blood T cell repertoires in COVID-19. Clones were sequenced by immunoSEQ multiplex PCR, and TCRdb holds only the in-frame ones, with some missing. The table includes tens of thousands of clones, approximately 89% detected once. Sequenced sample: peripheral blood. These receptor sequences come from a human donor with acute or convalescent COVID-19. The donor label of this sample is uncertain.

The CDR3, as DNA: TGTGCCAGCAGCTTCGACGGGTCAGGCAGGAGGCTCGGCTACACCTTC. Translating it yields CASSFDGSGRRLGYTF. V and J are TRBV7-9 and TRBJ1-2; D ambiguous. V was trimmed by 3 bases and J by 8 bases, leaving 22 bases between them. The CDR3 contains 16 residues. Looked up from germline, CDR1 is SEHNR and CDR2 is FQNEAQ (reference sequence).

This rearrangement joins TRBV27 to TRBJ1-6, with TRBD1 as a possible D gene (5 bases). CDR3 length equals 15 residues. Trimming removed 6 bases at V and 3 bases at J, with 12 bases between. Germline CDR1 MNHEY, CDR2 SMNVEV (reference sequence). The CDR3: CASSWGGGYNSPLHF. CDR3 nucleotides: TGTGCCAGCAGCTGGGGGGGAGGCTATAATTCACCCCTCCACTTT.

CDR3 loop: CASSRGLSEETQYF. CDR3 DNA: TGTGCCAGCAGCAGGGGACTCTCGGAAGAGACCCAGTACTTC. The gene calls are TRBV9 and TRBJ2-5; possible D gene TRBD2, 6 bases. Germline assignment: CDR1 SGDLS and CDR2 YYNGEE. V was cut by 4 bases and J by 3 bases, with 13 bases left in between. CDR3 length: 14 amino acids.

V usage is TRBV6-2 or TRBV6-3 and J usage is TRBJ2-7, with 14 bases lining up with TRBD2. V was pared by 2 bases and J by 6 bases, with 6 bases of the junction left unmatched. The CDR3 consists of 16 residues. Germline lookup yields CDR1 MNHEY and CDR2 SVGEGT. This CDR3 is CASSYARLAGGREQYF. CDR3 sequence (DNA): TGTGCCAGCAGTTACGCAAGACTAGCGGGGGGGCGCGAGCAGTACTTC.

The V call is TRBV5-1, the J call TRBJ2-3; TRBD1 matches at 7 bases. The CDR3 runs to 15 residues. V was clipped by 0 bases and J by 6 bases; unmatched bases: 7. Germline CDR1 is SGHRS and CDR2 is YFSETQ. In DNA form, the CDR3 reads TGCGCCAGCAGCTTGGGGTCAGGGGGATTGGATACGCAGTATTTT. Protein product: CASSLGSGGLDTQYF.

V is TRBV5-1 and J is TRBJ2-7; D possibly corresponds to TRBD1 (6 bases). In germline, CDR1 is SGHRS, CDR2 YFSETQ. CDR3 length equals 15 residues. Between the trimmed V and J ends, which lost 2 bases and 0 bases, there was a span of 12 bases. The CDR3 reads CASSLRDMASYEQYF. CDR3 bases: TGCGCCAGCAGCTTAAGGGACATGGCCTCCTACGAGCAGTACTTC.

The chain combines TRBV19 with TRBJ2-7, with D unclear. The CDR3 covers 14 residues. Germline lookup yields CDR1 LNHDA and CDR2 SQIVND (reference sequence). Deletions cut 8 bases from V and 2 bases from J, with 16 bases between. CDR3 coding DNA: TGTGCCAGTCGGGTCAGTCAATGGGCCTACGAGCAGTACTTC. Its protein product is CASRVSQWAYEQYF.

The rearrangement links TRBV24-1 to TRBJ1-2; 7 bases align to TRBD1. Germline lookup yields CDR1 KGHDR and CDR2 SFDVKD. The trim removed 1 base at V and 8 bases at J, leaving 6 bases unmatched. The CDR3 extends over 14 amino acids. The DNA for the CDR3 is TGTGCCACCAGTGATTTTGTCACAGGGGAAGGCTACACCTTC. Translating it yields CATSDFVTGEGYTF.